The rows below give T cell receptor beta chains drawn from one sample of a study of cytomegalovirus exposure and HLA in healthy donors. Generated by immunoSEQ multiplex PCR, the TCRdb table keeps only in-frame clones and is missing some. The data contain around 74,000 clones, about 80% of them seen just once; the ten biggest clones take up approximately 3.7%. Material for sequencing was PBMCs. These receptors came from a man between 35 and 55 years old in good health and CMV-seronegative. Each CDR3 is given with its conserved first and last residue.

CASSFPAGLEQFF TRBJ2-1 13 TRBV7-9
CASSPLARGSYNEQFF TRBJ2-1 16 TRBV5-1
CASSFRPGQSNYGYTF TRBJ1-2 16 TRBV6-5
CASSPLSRGGRDTQYF TRBJ2-3 16 TRBV7-3
CASSRDRAIQYF TRBJ2-4 12 TRBV19
CASSWPGDTEAFF TRBJ1-1 13 TRBV18
CASSLNGKQGTQYF TRBJ2-3 14 TRBV7-3
CASSPERQGMSGYTF TRBJ1-2 15 TRBV5-1
CASSVGAAVGNEKLFF TRBJ1-4 16 TRBV9
CASTVAQAYEQYF TRBJ2-7 13 TRBV28
CASSVVVLAGGDEQFF TRBJ2-1 16 TRBV9
CSARAGETEYF TRBJ2-7 11 TRBV20-1
CASRPIQGSQETQYF TRBJ2-5 15 TRBV19
CASSFLAGEQFF TRBJ2-1 12 TRBV7-2
CASSRTGGDSPLHF TRBJ1-6 14 TRBV28
CASSEEVQGRYEQYF TRBJ2-7 15 TRBV6-1
CASSLGSGGNEQFF TRBJ2-1 14 TRBV5-1
CASSPVWTGSIAGANVLTF TRBJ2-6 19 TRBV18
CASSQVASTDTQYF TRBJ2-3 14 TRBV14
CASSRGSEPYPF TRBJ1-2 12 TRBV7-2
CASSLGYRVNEKLFF TRBJ1-4 15 TRBV7-9
CASSYSSGGHNEQFF TRBJ2-1 15 TRBV7-3
CASSLYTGQYSHEQYF NA 16 TRBV7-9
CASSLGLGQWDTQYF TRBJ2-3 15 TRBV7-2
CASSLVAGGNYNEQFF TRBJ2-1 16 TRBV13
CATSRDQKNNSPLHF TRBJ1-6 15 TRBV15
CASSLNADPRTDTQYF TRBJ2-3 16 TRBV7-3
CASSLTGTGNYGYTF TRBJ1-2 15 TRBV7-9
CAWSALHEQYF TRBJ2-7 11 TRBV30
CASSQSRGTEAFF TRBJ1-1 13 TRBV16
CASSFPGGTEAFF TRBJ1-1 13 TRBV7-9
CASSQLAGGTNSNEQFF TRBJ2-1 17 TRBV23-1
CASSPLAGGRGIQYF TRBJ2-4 15 TRBV7-2
CASSYYPDRGVHF TRBJ1-6 13 TRBV6-5
CASSLGDRERETQYF TRBJ2-5 15 TRBV5-1
CSVETGTGLNTEAFF TRBJ1-1 15 TRBV29-1
CASGRDRAYEQFF TRBJ2-1 13 TRBV19
CASSHTPAGKDSSYNSPLHF TRBJ1-6 20 TRBV2
CASSLVGGPETQYF TRBJ2-5 14 TRBV5-1
CASSLVRNQYF TRBJ2-4 11 TRBV5-5
CASSPISSTEPNTEAFF TRBJ1-1 17 TRBV18
CASSQGEYTEAFF TRBJ1-1 13 TRBV7-3
CASSRLVRETQYF TRBJ2-5 13 TRBV6-1
CASSVGLAMNTGELFF TRBJ2-2 16 TRBV5-4
CASSYQGELFF TRBJ2-2 11 TRBV6-5
CAWTRGHYEQYF TRBJ2-7 12 TRBV30
CASAGGGGRGNTGELFF TRBJ2-2 17 TRBV7-9
CASSPSNGHDEKLFF TRBJ1-4 15 TRBV18